A selection of T cell receptor beta chains follows, all from one sample in a study of cytomegalovirus exposure and HLA in healthy donors. Only in-frame clones appear in the TCRdb table, and some are missing; sequencing was by immunoSEQ multiplex PCR. The sample has under 200,000 clones, almost 85% seen once. Material: PBMCs. These receptors were obtained from a woman aged 45-60 years in good health and CMV-seronegative. CDR3s include the opening cysteine and the closing phenylalanine or tryptophan. The D gene is left open where the match is weak. Clone sizes are given selectively: once, few, many, or a class where the clone is expanded.

D gene,J gene,clone size,CDR3 length,V gene,CDR3 DNA,CDR3 protein
-,TRBJ1-2,-,13,TRBV28,TGTGCCAGCAGTTTAATTACAGGTTATGGCTACACCTTC,CASSLITGYGYTF
TRBD2,TRBJ2-3,few,19,TRBV7-6,TGTGCCAGCAGCCACCAGAGGCGGGAGGGCTTTGCTAGCACAGATACGCAGTATTTT,CASSHQRREGFASTDTQYF
TRBD1,TRBJ1-1,-,14,TRBV15,TGTGCCACCAGGCCGGACAGGTTGAACACTGAAGCTTTCTTT,CATRPDRLNTEAFF
-,TRBJ1-1,-,14,TRBV5-1,TGCGCCAGCAGCTCCGGACGGGGGGACACTGAAGCTTTCTTT,CASSSGRGDTEAFF
TRBD1,TRBJ2-5,few,13,TRBV29-1,TGCAGCGGAGCGACAGGGGGCATGGAGACCCAGTACTTC,CSGATGGMETQYF
-,TRBJ2-4,-,15,TRBV4-3,TGCGCCAGCAGCCAAGATGGGGCAGGGGTGAACATTCAGTACTTC,CASSQDGAGVNIQYF
-,TRBJ2-6,medium-sized,16,TRBV15,TGTGCCACCAGCAGAGTGCAGGGATCTGGGGCCAACGTCCTGACTTTC,CATSRVQGSGANVLTF
TRBD1,TRBJ2-7,-,13,TRBV28,TGTGCCAGCAGTTTACACGACAGGGGCGAGCAGTACTTC,CASSLHDRGEQYF
-,TRBJ2-5,-,14,TRBV11-2,TGTGCCAGCAGCTTGGGTAGCCCCCAAGAGACCCAGTACTTC,CASSLGSPQETQYF
TRBD1,TRBJ2-5,-,16,TRBV28,TGTGCCAGCAGCTCCCCGGGGCAGGGGGCGAAAGAGACCCAGTACTTC,CASSSPGQGAKETQYF
TRBD2,TRBJ2-5,few,15,TRBV19,TGTGCCAGTAGTAGGCTAGCGGGGGAGCAAGAGACCCAGTACTTC,CASSRLAGEQETQYF
-,TRBJ2-1,-,11,TRBV20-1,TGCAGCCTCGACACCGACAATGAGCAGTTCTTC,CSLDTDNEQFF
-,TRBJ2-4,-,15,TRBV30,TGTGCCTGGAGTGTACCTCAGGGATCCAAAAACATTCAGTACTTC,CAWSVPQGSKNIQYF
TRBD2,TRBJ2-7,-,15,TRBV5-6,TGTGCCAGCAGCTTCGTAGCGGGAGGTCGGGACGAGCAGTACTTC,CASSFVAGGRDEQYF
TRBD1,TRBJ1-1,-,16,TRBV4-2,TGTGCCAGCAGCCGATATAGGACAGGGGCGGAGGCTGAAGCTTTCTTT,CASSRYRTGAEAEAFF
-,TRBJ2-1,-,11,TRBV11-2,TGTGCCAGCAGCTTCCGCAATGAGCAGTTCTTC,CASSFRNEQFF
TRBD1,TRBJ2-5,-,13,TRBV28,TGTGCCACCCTCAGGGGGCGCGGGGAGACCCAGTACTTC,CATLRGRGETQYF
-,TRBJ2-6,-,14,TRBV19,TGTGCCAGTAGTGGGGGGGCAGGGGCCAACGTCCTGACTTTC,CASSGGAGANVLTF
-,TRBJ1-5,-,14,TRBV18,TGTGCCAGCTCACTGTCCGGGAATAATCAGCCCCAGCATTTT,CASSLSGNNQPQHF
TRBD2,TRBJ2-3,-,18,TRBV7-9,TGTGCCAGCAGCTTAGTCTCCGGGGGGGGCGCGGGCACAGATACGCAGTATTTT,CASSLVSGGGAGTDTQYF
-,TRBJ2-7,-,13,TRBV7-6,TGTGCCAGCAGCTTGCAGGGTACCAACGAGCAGTACTTC,CASSLQGTNEQYF
-,TRBJ2-7,-,13,TRBV19,TGTGCCAGTAGTATGGTGTCAGACTACGAGCAGTACTTC,CASSMVSDYEQYF
TRBD1,TRBJ1-1,once,16,TRBV6-5,TGTGCCAGCAGTTACCAATTACAGGGGCGAGGCACTGAAGCTTTCTTT,CASSYQLQGRGTEAFF
-,TRBJ1-5,-,15,TRBV13,TGTGCCAGCAGCTTAGAGATGTGGGAGGATCAGCCCCAGCATTTT,CASSLEMWEDQPQHF
TRBD2,TRBJ2-1,-,17,TRBV5-8,TGTGCCAGCAGCTTGGGACTAGCGCCCAGCTCCTACAATGAGCAGTTCTTC,CASSLGLAPSSYNEQFF
-,TRBJ1-4,-,17,TRBV11-2,TGTGCCAGCAGCTTAGGGTCAGGGATAGTAACTAATGAAAAACTGTTTTTT,CASSLGSGIVTNEKLFF
-,TRBJ1-1,-,16,TRBV7-9,TGTGCCAGCAGCTTAGAATTGGCGGTGGTGAACACTGAAGCTTTCTTT,CASSLELAVVNTEAFF
-,TRBJ2-5,-,12,TRBV6-1,TGTGCCAGCAATACCCCGGGGGAGACCCAGTACTTC,CASNTPGETQYF